The 14 T cell receptor beta chains presented below share a single source sample, sequenced in a study of blood T cell repertoires in COVID-19. Libraries were prepared by immunoSEQ multiplex PCR; TCRdb keeps only in-frame clonotypes and omits some of them. This sample yields about 400,000 clones, of which around 88% are seen a single time; about 4.3% belongs to the top ten. The sample was peripheral blood. The receptor source for this set is a woman in her 30s with acute or convalescent COVID-19.

V gene TRBV4-2 combines with J gene TRBJ2-7, with D tentatively TRBD2 (5 bases). V was pared by 0 bases and J by 3 bases, with 15 bases between. This CDR3 comprises 16 residues. Germline CDR1 and CDR2: LGHNA and YNFKEQ. CDR3 amino acids: CASSQDGSSVGYEQYF. The CDR3 region has the DNA TGTGCCAGCAGCCAAGATGGTAGTAGCGTAGGCTACGAGCAGTACTTC.

This clone was observed a single time. The chain carries TRBV6-1 and TRBJ2-5, with TRBD1 identical over 7 bases. The CDR3 is 15 amino acids. Germline lookup yields CDR1 MNHNS and CDR2 SASEGT. Trimming cost V 2 bases and J 1 base; bases outside gene matches: 4. Written as DNA, the CDR3 is TGTGCCAGCAGTGAAACCGCAGGGGGCCAAGAGACCCAGTACTTC. It yields the protein CASSETAGGQETQYF.

The chain links TRBV15 to TRBJ1-1; 7 bases fit TRBD1. Trimming took 6 bases from V and 5 from J; bases not matched to a gene: 18. The CDR3 is 17 residues long. Germline V gene data show CDR1 as LNHNV and CDR2 as YYDKDF (reference sequence). The CDR3 DNA reads TGTGCCACCAGGCCAAGGGGGCAGCCCTGGAGGGGAACTGAAGCTTTCTTT. It codes for CATRPRGQPWRGTEAFF.

Only one count was recorded for this clone. The rearrangement links TRBV4-1 to TRBJ2-3; D call uncertain. V shed 2 bases and J shed 0 bases, with 9 bases lying between them. The CDR3 loop spans 15 amino acids. Germline CDR1 MGHRA, CDR2 YSYEKL. The CDR3 sequence: CASSQISSSTDTQYF. The CDR3 DNA is TGCGCCAGCAGCCAAATTTCCTCTAGCACAGATACGCAGTATTTT.

V gene TRBV2 combines with J gene TRBJ1-4; D remains unclear. This CDR3 spans 12 amino acids. CDR1 SNHLY and CDR2 FYNNEI come from the germline V gene. Trimming pared 7 bases from V and 8 bases from J, leaving 11 bases between. For the CDR3, the DNA is TGTGCCAGCATAACAGTCGAAGAAAAACTGTTTTTT. This encodes CASITVEEKLFF.

The rearrangement links TRBV5-4 to TRBJ1-2; D is ambiguous. Per the germline V gene, CDR1 is SGHNT and CDR2 is YYREEE (reference sequence). With 2 bases removed from V and 5 bases from J, the gap between germline ends came to 10 bases. The CDR3 sequence is 13 residues long. The CDR3 reads CASSLNSPYGYTF. For the CDR3, the DNA is TGTGCCAGCAGCTTAAACAGCCCTTATGGCTACACCTTC.

The rearrangement joins TRBV7-2 to TRBJ2-1; the match to TRBD1 covers 9 bases. CDR3 length: 15 amino acids. With 6 bases clipped from V and 3 bases from J, the junction kept 6 bases outside the gene matches. In germline, CDR1 is SGHTA, CDR2 FQGNSA. CDR3 residues: CASRIDRGNYNEQFF. The CDR3, as DNA: TGTGCCAGCAGAATCGACAGGGGGAACTACAATGAGCAGTTCTTC.

The chain combines TRBV5-1 with TRBJ2-5; tentative D call: TRBD2 (6 bases). The CDR3 is made up of 15 amino acids. The germline V gene encodes CDR1 SGHRS and CDR2 YFSETQ. The germline V and J ends were trimmed by 2 bases and 5 bases, with 16 bases remaining between them. CDR3 DNA: TGCGCCAGCAGCTTAGGACATCCCGGAGGGGAGACCCAGTACTTC. Translation gives CASSLGHPGGETQYF.

The chain couples TRBV7-3 to TRBJ2-2; 7 nucleotides align to TRBD1. From germline, CDR1 is SGHTA and CDR2 FQGTGA. The CDR3 contains 12 residues. V was clipped by 5 bases and J by 6 bases; unmatched bases: 0. CDR3 DNA sequence: TGTGCCAGCAGCACAGGGGCCGGGGAGCTGTTTTTT. As protein: CASSTGAGELFF.

The rearrangement links TRBV11-2 to TRBJ2-2; the D gene is possibly TRBD2 (6 bases). The CDR3 loop spans 18 amino acids. V lost 1 base and J lost 2, with 17 bases in between. Germline V gene lookup returns CDR1 SGHAT and CDR2 FQNNGV. The CDR3 nucleotides are TGTGCCAGCAGCTTAGGCGGGGTGGCGGGGCCAAACACCGGGGAGCTGTTTTTT. Translation: CASSLGGVAGPNTGELFF.

The rearrangement uses TRBV2 and TRBJ1-5, with D perhaps matching TRBD1 (6 bases). The V and J ends lost 7 bases and 4 bases respectively, with 14 bases between them. Looked up from germline, CDR1 is SNHLY and CDR2 is FYNNEI. The CDR3 runs to 14 residues. The CDR3 coding sequence is TGTGCCAGCAACGCCGGACAGCCGAATCAGCCCCAGCATTTT. This codes for CASNAGQPNQPQHF.

The chain couples TRBV28 to TRBJ1-2; 8 nucleotides match TRBD1. This CDR3 is 14 amino acids long. V was clipped by 3 bases and J by 8 bases; unmatched bases: 8. The germline gives CDR1 MDHEN, CDR2 SYDVKM. CDR3 in DNA: TGTGCCAGCAGTTTCGTGACAGGGGCAGGAGGCTACACCTTC. Amino acids: CASSFVTGAGGYTF.

This clone was counted between two and nine times. Additional DNA sequences in this sample encode the identical CDR3. V usage is TRBV6-1 and J usage is TRBJ1-1; D is unclear. V was pared by 3 bases and J by 2 bases, with 4 bases between. Germline V lookup: CDR1 MNHNS, CDR2 SASEGT. CDR3 size: 12 residues. In nucleotides, the CDR3 is TGTGCCAGCAGTGACAGAAACACTGAAGCTTTCTTT. It translates to CASSDRNTEAFF.

This chain joins TRBV20-1 and TRBJ2-5; TRBD2 might be the D (5 bases). Germline V gives CDR1 DFQATT, CDR2 SNEGSKA (reference sequence). The CDR3 loop spans 12 amino acids. Trimming took off 3 bases at V and 2 bases at J, with 7 bases between the two ends. CDR3 DNA sequence: TGCAGTGCTAGTGGGGAGCAAGAGACCCAGTACTTC. It is translated as CSASGEQETQYF.